What follows are 21 T cell receptor beta chains derived from one specimen sequenced in a study of siplizumab effects on memory and regulatory T cells. Here immunoSEQ multiplex PCR was the method, and the copy in TCRdb shows in-frame clones only, minus some. Here the sample spans about 18,000 clones, under 55% being singletons. Antigens of these TCRs are unknown. In the mixed lymphocyte reaction, cells were cocultured for 5 to 7 days at 37°C. Sequencing was carried out using CFSE-low (dividing) CD4+ T cells sorted from an allogeneic mixed lymphocyte reaction. These receptors were taken from a human donor in good health; the cells came from an allogeneic mixed lymphocyte reaction.

In nucleotides, the CDR3 is TGTGCCAGCAGTTACTCGCGGGGGGTAGATACGCAGTATTTT. Amino acids: CASSYSRGVDTQYF. J is TRBJ2-3 and V is TRBV6-6; TRBD2 matches at 8 bases. J lost 5 bases, V lost 0 bases, and 1 base had no gene match. CDR1 is MNHNY, CDR2 SVGAGI, per germline (reference sequence). The length of the CDR3 is 14 residues.

The V call is TRBV14, the J call TRBJ2-3, with D hard to call. The length of the CDR3 is 12 residues. Trimming took 3 bases from V and 6 from J, leaving 7 bases between them. Germline-derived CDR1 and CDR2 are SGHDN and FVKESK. DNA of the CDR3: TGTGCCAGCAGCCAGAATTGGGATACGCAGTATTTT. This translates into CASSQNWDTQYF.

V is TRBV28 and J is TRBJ1-2; no definite D call. Germline V lookup: CDR1 MDHEN, CDR2 SYDVKM. This CDR3 has 13 residues. Deletions cut 1 base from V and 2 bases from J, with 5 bases between. Here the CDR3 reads CASSLLGNYGYTF. The CDR3 region has the DNA TGTGCCAGCAGTTTATTGGGAAACTATGGCTACACCTTC.

The chain carries TRBV19 and TRBJ1-2, with 7 bases fitting TRBD1. Germline V gene sequence: CDR1 LNHDA, CDR2 SQIVND (reference sequence). The length of the CDR3 is 13 residues. Losses at the gene ends were 7 bases for V and 2 bases for J; bases not matched to a gene: 4. This chain's CDR3 is CASKGTVNYGYTF. For the CDR3, the DNA is TGTGCCAGTAAAGGGACAGTAAACTATGGCTACACCTTC. Full variable domain (remainder filled in from reference TRBV19 and TRBJ1-2): DGGITQSPKYLFRKEGQNVTLSCEQNLNHDAMYWYRQDPGQGLRLIYYSQIVNDFQKGDIAEGYSVSREKKESFPLTVTSAQKNPTAFYLCASKGTVNYGYTFGSGTRLTVV.

The chain is built from TRBV20-1 and TRBJ1-5; possible D gene TRBD1, 5 bases. The CDR3 sequence is 10 residues long. CDR1 is DFQATT, CDR2 SNEGSKA, per germline (reference sequence). V lost 7 bases to trimming and J lost 7 bases, with 8 bases between them. In DNA form, the CDR3 reads TGCAGTGATTGGGGGCAGCCCCAGCATTTT. Encoded protein: CSDWGQPQHF.

The chain employs TRBV2 and TRBJ2-3, with TRBD1 matching 8 bases. The CDR3 runs 16 residues. J gave up 1 base and V 6 bases, and 9 bases lay outside the gene matches. Germline loops: CDR1 SNHLY, CDR2 FYNNEI. The CDR3 DNA reads as TGTGCCAGCAGCCTCGGACAGGGAAGGGGCACAGATACGCAGTATTTT. It codes for CASSLGQGRGTDTQYF.

The V gene is TRBV27, the J gene TRBJ2-1; perhaps TRBD1 as D (6 bases). The V end was cut by 3 bases, the J end by 9 bases, with 9 bases between. Germline V gene data show CDR1 as MNHEY and CDR2 as SMNVEV (reference sequence). The CDR3 length is 12 residues. The CDR3 spells CASSFGGPEQFF. The CDR3 region has the DNA TGTGCCAGCAGTTTTGGGGGCCCTGAGCAGTTCTTC.

This chain uses TRBV18 with TRBJ1-1; perhaps TRBD1 as D (6 bases). The CDR3 contains 13 residues. From germline, CDR1 is KGHSH and CDR2 LQKENI. V was clipped by 4 bases and J by 4 bases, with 10 bases between them. Written as DNA, the CDR3 is TGTGCCAGCTCACAACAGGGTATCACTGAAGCTTTCTTT. Its protein product is CASSQQGITEAFF.

Details on this clone: This CDR3 is also generated by other DNA sequences in the sample. The chain is built from TRBV10-3 and TRBJ2-2; TRBD2 agrees at 8 bases. The CDR3 spans 13 residues. Trimming removed 11 bases from V and 8 bases from J; junction bases left unmatched: 10. Germline V gene data show CDR1 as ENHRY and CDR2 as SYGVKD. DNA for the CDR3: TGTGCCGCGCGGGACTCGGGAGGGGGGGAGCTGTTTTTT. It encodes CAARDSGGGELFF.

The genes are TRBV12-5 and TRBJ2-4, with D possibly TRBD1 on 5 matching bases. Germline CDR1 and CDR2: LGHNT and FRNRAP. CDR3 length equals 13 residues. Trimming took 8 bases from V and 2 from J, leaving 10 bases between them. CDR3 nucleotides: TGTGCTAGTAAAGGACAAACCAAAAACATTCAGTACTTC. Its translation: CASKGQTKNIQYF. Full variable domain (remainder filled in from reference TRBV12-5 and TRBJ2-4): DARVTQTPRHKVTEMGQEVTMRCQPILGHNTVFWYRQTMMQGLELLAYFRNRAPLDDSGMPKDRFSAEMPDATLATLKIQPSEPRDSAVYFCASKGQTKNIQYFGAGTRLSVL.

The sample holds a few counts of this clone. The rearrangement joins TRBV19 to TRBJ2-3; D is undetermined. Trimming shortened V by 6 bases and J by 2 bases, and 12 bases separated the two germline ends. The CDR3 contains 14 residues. CDR1 and CDR2 (germline): LNHDA, SQIVND (reference sequence). The CDR3 region is CASRLTDPTDTQYF. DNA for the CDR3: TGTGCCAGTAGGCTAACCGACCCCACAGATACGCAGTATTTT.

The chain recombines TRBV7-9 with TRBJ2-3; D call uncertain. The ends were cut back, 1 base at V and 2 bases at J, with 7 bases in the middle. The CDR3 runs 14 residues. The germline gives CDR1 SEHNR, CDR2 FQNEAQ (reference sequence). CDR3: CASSLDRVTDTQYF. Here the CDR3 DNA reads TGTGCCAGCAGCTTAGACCGCGTCACAGATACGCAGTATTTT.

The chain combines TRBV4-2 with TRBJ1-4, with D unclear. Germline V lookup: CDR1 LGHNA, CDR2 YNFKEQ. This CDR3 has 15 residues. The ends were cut back, 1 base at V and 8 bases at J, with 14 bases in the middle. The CDR3 protein is CASSQGVRGSEKLFF. The CDR3 DNA sequence: TGTGCCAGCAGCCAAGGGGTCCGGGGAAGCGAAAAACTGTTTTTT.

V gene TRBV5-1 combines with J gene TRBJ2-7; a possible D gene is TRBD2 (5 bases). Germline V gene data show CDR1 as SGHRS and CDR2 as YFSETQ. V gave up 7 bases and J gave up 5 bases, with 19 bases separating them. The CDR3 loop spans 14 amino acids. CDR3: CASDLGHEGDEQYF. CDR3 coding DNA: TGCGCCAGCGACCTAGGGCATGAGGGCGACGAGCAGTACTTC.

Only a few counts were recorded for this clone. This sequence joins TRBV2 and TRBJ2-3; D possibly uses TRBD1 or TRBD2 (6 bases each). Looked up from germline, CDR1 is SNHLY and CDR2 is FYNNEI. CDR3 size: 14 residues. Trimming took 9 bases from V and 0 from J, leaving 13 bases between them. CDR3 amino acids: CASRGAFSTDTQYF. Written as DNA, the CDR3 is TGTGCCAGTAGGGGGGCTTTCAGCACAGATACGCAGTATTTT.

A few counts support this clone. This sample includes further DNA sequences coding for the same CDR3. The rearrangement uses TRBV7-6 and TRBJ1-2; 7 bases line up with TRBD1. The germline V gene encodes CDR1 SGHVS and CDR2 FNYEAQ. J gave up 5 bases and V 9 bases, and 6 bases lay outside the gene matches. There are 12 residues in the CDR3. CDR3 DNA: TGTGCCAGTGGGGACAGAGGATATGGCTACACCTTC. Amino acid sequence: CASGDRGYGYTF.

CDR3 sequence reads: CASSPRGGAGEKLFF. CDR3 DNA sequence: TGTGCCAGCAGCCCTCGGGGGGGGGCGGGTGAAAAACTGTTTTTT. The chain carries TRBV5-4 and TRBJ1-4, with a possible D match to TRBD1 (6 bases). The CDR3 has 15 residues. Germline assignment: CDR1 SGHNT and CDR2 YYREEE (reference sequence). Trimming stripped 4 bases from V and 7 bases from J, with 17 bases between.

The V call is TRBV10-3, the J call TRBJ1-5; the match to TRBD1 covers 7 bases. Germline trimming cut 2 bases from V and 0 bases from J; bases unmatched to any gene: 7. The CDR3 runs to 17 residues. Germline V lookup: CDR1 ENHRY, CDR2 SYGVKD. The CDR3 DNA reads TGTGCCATCAGTGAGGGGGGGACAGCTTATAGCAATCAGCCCCAGCATTTT. Its protein is CAISEGGTAYSNQPQHF.

In this sample, this clone turned up a few times. V gene TRBV10-2 combines with J gene TRBJ1-5, with D unresolved. There are 15 residues in the CDR3. V lost 0 bases and J lost 3, with 9 bases in between. Germline V gives CDR1 WSHSY, CDR2 SAAADI. The CDR3 DNA is TGCGCCAGCAGTGAGTCGGCAGGATCCAATCAGCCCCAGCATTTT. Its protein product is CASSESAGSNQPQHF.

This sequence joins TRBV19 and TRBJ2-5; the D is unclear. The CDR3 is made up of 12 amino acids. Trimming pared 5 bases from V and 4 bases from J, leaving 8 bases between. The germline gives CDR1 LNHDA, CDR2 SQIVND (reference sequence). The CDR3 loop is CASSQWGETQYF. In DNA, the CDR3 is TGTGCCAGTAGTCAGTGGGGAGAGACCCAGTACTTC.

The CDR3 sequence: CASSGTSGGGETQYF. CDR3 bases: TGTGCCAGCAGTGGGACTAGCGGGGGCGGGGAGACCCAGTACTTC. The rearrangement links TRBV2 to TRBJ2-5, with TRBD2 matching over 13 bases. The CDR3 covers 15 residues. V gave up 4 bases and J gave up 5 bases; unmatched junction bases: 4. The V gene's germline CDR1 is SNHLY and CDR2 FYNNEI.